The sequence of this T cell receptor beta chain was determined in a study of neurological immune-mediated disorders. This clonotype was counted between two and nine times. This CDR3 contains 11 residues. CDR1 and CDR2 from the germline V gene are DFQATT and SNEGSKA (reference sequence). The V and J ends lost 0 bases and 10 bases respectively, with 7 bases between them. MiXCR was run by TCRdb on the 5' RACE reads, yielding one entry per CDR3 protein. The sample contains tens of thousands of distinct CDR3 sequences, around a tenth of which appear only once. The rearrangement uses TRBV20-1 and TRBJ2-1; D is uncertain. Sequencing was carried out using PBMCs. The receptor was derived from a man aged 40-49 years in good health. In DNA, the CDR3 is TGCAGTGCTAGAGATCCCCCCGAGCAGTTCTTC. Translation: CSARDPPEQFF.